Presented here are 7 T cell receptor beta chains from one specimen sequenced in a study of T cells in tuberculosis. Thawed, overnight-rested PBMC were stained with GMM-loaded CD1B tetramer, viability dye and anti-CD3, then sorted. The lipid loaded on the CD1B tetramers was C32 glucose monomycolate from Rhodococcus equi. TCRdb keeps only in-frame clones here, not all; method: immunoSEQ multiplex PCR. The sample has about 59,000 clones; about 86% are singletons. The sequencing sample was made of CD1b-GMM tetramer-negative cells sorted from PBMCs. All receptors come from an adult woman with latent tuberculosis.

The chain employs TRBV11-2 and TRBJ1-1; TRBD1 is a possible D gene (6 bases). The length of the CDR3 is 18 residues. The germline gives CDR1 SGHAT, CDR2 FQNNGV. V was pared by 5 bases and J by 4 bases, with 26 bases between. The CDR3 loop reads CASSPKSWGRGPFTEAFF. The CDR3 bases are TGTGCCAGCAGCCCAAAGTCGTGGGGGCGGGGGCCCTTCACTGAAGCTTTCTTT.

The chain has TRBV4-2 and TRBJ2-7; 7 bases fit TRBD2. The junction had 13 bases not matched to a gene; V was cut back by 2 bases and J by 6 bases. The CDR3 has 16 amino acids. CDR1 and CDR2 from the germline V gene are LGHNA and YNFKEQ. CDR3 loop: CASSQSGWSGVPEQYF. The CDR3 nucleotides read TGTGCCAGCAGCCAATCTGGATGGAGCGGGGTACCCGAGCAGTACTTC.

The chain has TRBV27 and TRBJ2-7; 9 bases are shared with TRBD1. Germline assignment: CDR1 MNHEY and CDR2 SMNVEV (reference sequence). The V segment lost 3 bases and the J segment 5 bases; nucleotides outside the gene matches: 5. This CDR3 comprises 14 residues. The CDR3: CASSLGQGTDEQYF. The CDR3 DNA follows: TGTGCCAGCAGTTTGGGACAGGGAACGGACGAGCAGTACTTC.

V gene TRBV6-1 combines with J gene TRBJ2-4; a weak D match, TRBD2 (5 bases). V shed 3 bases and J shed 3 bases, with 15 bases lying between them. This CDR3 contains 16 residues. CDR1 is MNHNS, CDR2 SASEGT, per germline. This CDR3 is CASSEGRQLNKNIQYF. In DNA form, the CDR3 reads TGTGCCAGCAGTGAGGGGAGACAATTAAACAAAAACATTCAGTACTTC.

This chain connects TRBV4-2 to TRBJ2-3; TRBD2 matches at 7 bases. Germline CDR1 reads LGHNA; CDR2 reads YNFKEQ. With 1 base clipped from V and 1 base from J, the junction kept 8 bases outside the gene matches. The CDR3 covers 17 residues. CDR3 sequence: CASSQVFAGVGTDTQYF. DNA for the CDR3: TGTGCCAGCAGCCAAGTATTCGCGGGAGTAGGCACAGATACGCAGTATTTT.

The rearrangement uses TRBV7-9 and TRBJ2-7, with 9 bases identical to TRBD1. With V trimmed by 5 bases and J by 2 bases, 10 bases remained unmatched. The CDR3 runs 16 residues. The germline CDR1 and CDR2 sequences are SEHNR and FQNEAQ (reference sequence). The CDR3 loop is CASSAQGASHPYEQYF. The DNA of the CDR3 is TGTGCCAGCAGCGCACAGGGGGCGTCTCACCCCTACGAGCAGTACTTC.

The chain employs TRBV23-1 and TRBJ2-3; D is uncertain. TRBV23-1 is filed as an ORF, its function uncertain. V lost 3 bases, J lost 0 bases, and 13 bases lay in between. This CDR3 has 16 residues. CDR3 residues: CASSQLRQTSTDTQYF. DNA of the CDR3: TGCGCCAGCAGTCAGCTTAGGCAGACTAGCACAGATACGCAGTATTTT.